The 19 T cell receptor beta chains listed next were all sequenced from one sample in a study of T cell responses to AZD1222 COVID-19 vaccine. This table comes from immunoSEQ multiplex PCR, and its TCRdb copy is limited to in-frame clones, with some not included. Of 90,000 to 150,000 clones in the sample, 85% to 90% were seen once. Here the sequenced sample was peripheral blood, taken 28 days after the second AZD1222 dose. The receptors were sampled from an adult who received the AZD1222 COVID-19 vaccine.

This chain uses TRBV6-1 with TRBJ1-2; no definite D call. The CDR3 is 13 amino acids. Germline V CDR1 and CDR2: MNHNS, SASEGT. Trimming stripped 2 bases from V and 4 bases from J, with 8 bases between. The CDR3 region has the DNA TGTGCCAGCAGTGAAACGACCCTCTATGGCTACACCTTC. This gives the protein CASSETTLYGYTF.

V usage is TRBV12-3 or TRBV12-4 and J usage is TRBJ1-3, with D unclear. V lost 5 bases to trimming and J lost 10 bases, with 12 bases between them. The length of the CDR3 is 12 residues. The CDR3 protein is CASSPGSLTIYF. Written as DNA, the CDR3 is TGTGCCAGCAGTCCCGGCTCGCTTACCATATATTTT.

This clone showed up just a few times. The genes are TRBV24-1 and TRBJ1-2, with D possibly being TRBD1 (5 bases). This CDR3 has 14 amino acids. Germline assignment: CDR1 KGHDR and CDR2 SFDVKD. Trimming removed 4 bases from V and 1 base from J, with 9 bases in between. This chain's CDR3 is CATSDPGNNYGYTF. The CDR3 coding sequence is TGTGCCACCAGTGACCCAGGGAATAACTATGGCTACACCTTC.

V gene TRBV3-1 (or the pseudogene TRBV3-2) combines with J gene TRBJ1-3; D is ambiguous. V was pared by 0 bases and J by 1 base, with 10 bases between. The germline V gene encodes CDR1 LGHDT and CDR2 YNNKEL (reference sequence). The CDR3 sequence is 16 residues long. CDR3 DNA sequence: TGTGCCAGCAGCCAAGATTGGCTCTGGTCTGGAAACACCATATATTTT. This gives the protein CASSQDWLWSGNTIYF.

This clone was observed a few times. The chain links TRBV19 to TRBJ2-5; no firm D call. The CDR3 is 15 residues long. Germline loops: CDR1 LNHDA, CDR2 SQIVND (reference sequence). The V end lost 1 base, the J end lost 1 base, and 10 bases lay between the germline ends. Here the CDR3 reads CASSIGDGVQETQYF. DNA for the CDR3: TGTGCCAGTAGTATAGGGGATGGGGTCCAAGAGACCCAGTACTTC.

The chain combines TRBV6-5 with TRBJ2-7, with a weak D call TRBD2 (6 bases). Germline V gene data show CDR1 as MNHEY and CDR2 as SVGAGI. V lost 4 bases to trimming and J lost 6 bases, with 13 bases between them. The CDR3 runs to 13 residues. DNA for the CDR3: TGTGCCAGCAGTTTGGGACTGACTCGCGAGCAGTACTTC. It translates to CASSLGLTREQYF.

The genes are TRBV27 and TRBJ2-7; D is possibly TRBD1 (5 bases). Per the germline V gene, CDR1 is MNHEY and CDR2 is SMNVEV (reference sequence). The germline V and J ends were trimmed by 3 bases and 2 bases, with 23 bases remaining between them. The CDR3 spans 18 residues. CDR3 nucleotide sequence: TGTGCCAGCAGTTTGCGCGCGGCGACAGTATCGACCCCCTACGAGCAGTACTTC. Amino acids: CASSLRAATVSTPYEQYF.

The count of this clone is one. The chain couples TRBV28 to TRBJ2-5, with 9 bases fitting TRBD1. The CDR3 length is 15 residues. The germline CDR1 and CDR2 sequences are MDHEN and SYDVKM. V dropped 4 bases and J dropped 5; count of bases not matched to a gene: 8. For the CDR3, the DNA is TGTGCCAGCAGTTCCCCCCCCGGACAGGGGGAGACCCAGTACTTC. This gives the protein CASSSPPGQGETQYF.

The chain carries TRBV28 and TRBJ1-1; D possibly corresponds to TRBD1 (5 bases). Trimming stripped 8 bases from V and 5 bases from J, with 18 bases between. CDR1 is MDHEN and CDR2 is SYDVKM in the germline V gene. CDR3 size: 14 residues. The CDR3 DNA is TGTGCCAGCGGCTCCCCCTGGACACCAACTGAAGCTTTCTTT. This sequence encodes CASGSPWTPTEAFF.

The chain uses TRBV27 and TRBJ1-1; maybe TRBD1 (5 bases). The CDR3 spans 13 residues. Germline CDR1 is MNHEY and CDR2 is SMNVEV (reference sequence). Trimming pared 6 bases from V and 6 bases from J, leaving 14 bases between. CDR3 sequence reads: CASSLGTGAEAFF. The CDR3 region has the DNA TGTGCCAGCAGCTTAGGTACGGGGGCTGAAGCTTTCTTT.

The CDR3 reads CASSHAGSDTGELFF. The CDR3 DNA sequence: TGCGCCAGCAGCCACGCAGGGTCCGACACCGGGGAGCTGTTTTTT. The V and J genes are TRBV4-3 and TRBJ2-2; tentative D call: TRBD1 (5 bases). Germline V CDR1 and CDR2: LGHNA, YSLEER. This CDR3 has 15 amino acids. V lost 3 bases, J lost 3 bases, and 11 bases lay in between.

The J gene is TRBJ1-2, the V gene TRBV5-3; TRBD1 agrees at 10 bases. TRBV5-3 is placed among ORFs of uncertain function. The V and J ends lost 4 bases and 5 bases, in that order; junction bases with no gene match: 5. This CDR3 is 14 amino acids long. CDR3 DNA: TGTGCCAGAAGCCTCGGGACAGGGGAATATGGCTACACCTTC. This sequence encodes CARSLGTGEYGYTF.

This sequence joins TRBV30 and TRBJ2-1; 12 nucleotides align to TRBD2. The CDR3 extends over 16 amino acids. Germline lookup yields CDR1 GTSNPN and CDR2 SVGIG (reference sequence). Trimming took 2 bases from V and 8 from J; bases not matched to a gene: 10. The chain's CDR3 is CAWSPFLAGGSDEQFF. The CDR3 region has the DNA TGTGCCTGGAGTCCTTTCCTAGCGGGGGGGAGCGATGAGCAGTTCTTC.

The chain has TRBV5-4 and TRBJ2-3; a weak D match, TRBD2 (6 bases). Germline V lookup: CDR1 SGHNT, CDR2 YYREEE (reference sequence). This CDR3 comprises 15 residues. V lost 1 base and J lost 2, with 11 bases in between. CDR3 amino acids: CASSLSAGPTDTQYF. Here the CDR3 DNA reads TGTGCCAGCAGCTTGTCCGCGGGGCCCACAGATACGCAGTATTTT. The full variable domain, in which reference TRBV5-4 and TRBJ2-3 provide the parts outside the CDR3, is ETGVTQSPTHLIKTRGQQVTLRCSSQSGHNTVSWYQQALGQGPQFIFQYYREEENGRGNFPPRFSGLQFPNYSSELNVNALELDDSALYLCASSLSAGPTDTQYFGPGTRLTVL.

The table lists this clone with a count of one. The CDR3 DNA reads TGTGCCAGCAGCTTAGGGGATAACTCCTACAATGAGCAGTTCTTC. Its translation is CASSLGDNSYNEQFF. The chain carries TRBV7-9 and TRBJ2-1; no clear D gene. Per the germline V gene, CDR1 is SEHNR and CDR2 is FQNEAQ (reference sequence). Trimming took off 1 base at V and 0 bases at J, with 7 bases between the two ends. The CDR3 spans 15 residues.

The chain combines TRBV6-5 with TRBJ2-3, with 9 bases aligning to TRBD2. This CDR3 comprises 14 residues. V gave up 8 bases and J gave up 4 bases; unmatched junction bases: 7. Germline CDR1 MNHEY, CDR2 SVGAGI. In DNA form, the CDR3 reads TGTGCCAGCGGGATAGCGGGAGTGTCAGATACGCAGTATTTT. It is translated as CASGIAGVSDTQYF.

The J gene is TRBJ1-5, the V gene TRBV3-1 (or the pseudogene TRBV3-2), with TRBD1 as a possible D gene (5 bases). V shed 0 bases and J shed 0 bases, with 9 bases lying between them. Germline-derived CDR1 and CDR2 are LGHDT and YNNKEL (reference sequence). The CDR3 consists of 16 residues. The CDR3 nucleotides are TGTGCCAGCAGCCAAGAGGGGGACGGTAGCAATCAGCCCCAGCATTTT. This encodes CASSQEGDGSNQPQHF.

This clone occurred a few times. The rearrangement links TRBV6-2 or TRBV6-3 to TRBJ2-3; possibly TRBD2 for D (6 bases). This CDR3 spans 16 amino acids. The ends were cut back, 0 bases at V and 2 bases at J, with 12 bases in the middle. The V gene's germline CDR1 is MNHEY and CDR2 SVGEGT. Written as DNA, the CDR3 is TGTGCCAGCAGTTACTCCCTTGGCGGGGCCACAGATACGCAGTATTTT. It is translated as CASSYSLGGATDTQYF.

The chain carries TRBV5-4 and TRBJ2-7; 9 nucleotides align to TRBD1. The CDR3 spans 15 residues. V shed 2 bases, J shed 5 bases, and the junction held 8 bases outside the gene matches. Germline values: CDR1 SGHNT, CDR2 YYREEE (reference sequence). The CDR3 loop reads CASSFPTGGGDEQYF. The CDR3 DNA reads TGTGCCAGCAGCTTCCCAACAGGGGGCGGAGACGAGCAGTACTTC.